This entry concerns a single TCR beta chain. Germline CDR1 MNHEY, CDR2 SVGAGI. J was trimmed by 4 bases and V by 2 bases; bases with no gene match: 4. The CDR3 has 14 amino acids. The sample comes from a study of blood T cell repertoires in COVID-19. Assay: immunoSEQ multiplex PCR; the TCRdb copy retains only in-frame clones and omits some. The sample lists 150,000 to 200,000 clones; approximately 88% were seen once. Clinical histories supplied by participants themselves formed the basis of cohort assignment. Among Cohort 3 donors, those recovered had two negative PCRs, clearance, or symptom resolution.

Source material: PBMCs or T cells enriched from blood (not recorded which). The sequence derives from a woman in her sixties who had recovered from COVID-19. The chain has TRBV6-5 and TRBJ1-2; 7 positions match TRBD1. CDR3 nucleotides: TGTGCCAGCAGTTACGACAGGGAGTCCTATGGCTACACCTTC. The encoded protein is CASSYDRESYGYTF.